A single sample gave rise to the 4 T cell receptor beta chains below, sequenced in a study of a mutant IDH1 vaccine in newly diagnosed glioma (TCRdb year 2021). This sample's time point label indicates: baseline, week 1 (first vaccination visit). Sample treatment or condition, as interpreted from the label and publication: pre-vaccination baseline after standard-of-care therapy. Receptors were amplified or captured by the immunoSEQ multiplex PCR assay. TCRdb re-hosts the immuneACCESS table, in-frame sequences only. Its copies lack some clones; in the studies checked, an unresolved V gene accounts for under half of them, and the cause for the rest is not known. The sample data list 90,000 to 100,000 clones, and 85% to 90% of these were observed just once. 0.56% of the sample belongs to the ten largest clones. The source was PBMCs, collected from a glioma patient treated with radiotherapy, temozolomide or both. These receptors were taken from a woman aged 50 to 60 with glioma.

The genes are TRBV19 and TRBJ2-2, with 8 bases lining up with TRBD1. Germline assignment: CDR1 LNHDA and CDR2 SQIVND (reference sequence). The CDR3 consists of 15 residues. V lost 6 bases to trimming and J lost 2 bases; unmatched junction nucleotides: 5. Here the CDR3 reads CASSPRGLNTGELFF. Written as DNA, the CDR3 is TGTGCCAGTAGCCCCAGGGGGCTTAACACCGGGGAGCTGTTTTTT.

The chain has TRBV27 and TRBJ2-7, with D perhaps TRBD1 (5 bases). Per germline, CDR1 MNHEY and CDR2 SMNVEV (reference sequence). Trimming stripped 6 bases from V and 6 bases from J, with 18 bases between. This CDR3 is built from 14 residues. The CDR3 loop is CASSLGRALREQYF. The CDR3 DNA sequence: TGTGCCAGCAGCTTGGGCAGGGCCCTGCGCGAGCAGTACTTC.

This chain connects TRBV9 to TRBJ2-1; TRBD2 agrees at 9 bases. Germline CDR1 SGDLS, CDR2 YYNGEE. The CDR3 length is 15 residues. Trimming removed 4 bases from V and 5 bases from J; junction bases left unmatched: 7. DNA of the CDR3: TGTGCCAGCAGCCCAGGGCTAGCGGGACACAATGAGCAGTTCTTC. Translation: CASSPGLAGHNEQFF.

This clone was recorded only once. The chain combines TRBV5-1 with TRBJ2-7; 13 positions match TRBD2. With V trimmed by 0 bases and J by 0 bases, 6 bases remained unmatched. CDR3 length: 18 residues. The germline gives CDR1 SGHRS, CDR2 YFSETQ. This chain's CDR3 is CASSLGKGLAGASYEQYF. Written as DNA, the CDR3 is TGCGCCAGCAGCTTGGGAAAAGGACTAGCGGGGGCCTCCTACGAGCAGTACTTC. The full variable domain, in which reference TRBV5-1 and TRBJ2-7 provide the parts outside the CDR3, is KAGVTQTPRYLIKTRGQQVTLSCSPISGHRSVSWYQQTPGQGLQFLFEYFSETQRNKGNFPGRFSGRQFSNSRSEMNVSTLELGDSALYLCASSLGKGLAGASYEQYFGPGTRLTVT.